One sample yielded the 24 T cell receptor beta chains listed below, sequenced in a study of shared clonotypes between healthy human individuals. Sequencing was performed with immunoSEQ multiplex PCR; in TCRdb, only in-frame clones are kept and a portion is missing. The repertoire has about 1.5 million clones, roughly 97% of them found once; the top ten carry 1.2%. Input material: naive CD4+ T cells sorted from blood. Documented subset: CD45RA+ positively selected. Every receptor here comes from a man younger than 45 in good health.

V usage is TRBV19 and J usage is TRBJ1-5; no definite D call. The CDR3 runs 15 residues. Germline CDR1 and CDR2: LNHDA and SQIVND (reference sequence). V dropped 6 bases and J dropped 0 bases, with 12 bases sitting between them. The CDR3 region is CASRMPGVSNQPQHF. The CDR3 DNA is TGTGCCAGTAGGATGCCAGGAGTTAGCAATCAGCCCCAGCATTTT.

V usage is TRBV7-2 and J usage is TRBJ2-7, with 8 bases matching TRBD1. The V segment lost 5 bases and the J segment 4 bases; nucleotides outside the gene matches: 10. The CDR3 runs 15 residues. Germline lookup yields CDR1 SGHTA and CDR2 FQGNSA. The CDR3: CASSANRGVFYEQYF. DNA for the CDR3: TGTGCCAGCAGCGCAAACAGGGGGGTCTTTTACGAGCAGTACTTC.

This chain uses TRBV4-3 with TRBJ2-1, with 8 nucleotides matching TRBD2. The CDR3 totals 19 residues. The ends lost 0 bases at V and 6 bases at J; junction bases unmatched: 16. Germline V CDR1 and CDR2: LGHNA, YSLEER. CDR3 sequence reads: CASSQDPSGQPRLSNEQFF. CDR3 nucleotides: TGCGCCAGCAGCCAAGATCCTAGCGGGCAGCCTCGTCTTTCCAATGAGCAGTTCTTC.

The gene calls are TRBV5-1 and TRBJ2-3; possibly TRBD2 for D (6 bases). Germline-derived CDR1 and CDR2 are SGHRS and YFSETQ. V was shortened by 4 bases and J by 7 bases, with 13 bases between the two germline ends. This CDR3 has 13 residues. Here the CDR3 DNA reads TGCGCCAGCAGCCCGACTAGGAGAAATACGCAGTATTTT. It codes for CASSPTRRNTQYF.

The chain employs TRBV27 and TRBJ2-1; 9 bases match TRBD2. Germline V gene data show CDR1 as MNHEY and CDR2 as SMNVEV (reference sequence). The CDR3 consists of 17 residues. Trimming cost V 5 bases and J 2 bases; bases outside gene matches: 10. The CDR3 DNA follows: TGTGCCAGCAGTAGCGGGAGGCCCCCTAAGACCTACAATGAGCAGTTCTTC. This translates into CASSSGRPPKTYNEQFF.

The chain links TRBV28 to TRBJ1-1; TRBD1 aligns across 8 bases. With V trimmed by 5 bases and J by 0 bases, 14 bases remained unmatched. Germline values: CDR1 MDHEN, CDR2 SYDVKM. This CDR3 comprises 18 residues. The CDR3 sequence is CASSPQGATKPMNTEAFF. The CDR3 DNA follows: TGTGCCAGCAGTCCCCAGGGGGCAACAAAACCTATGAACACTGAAGCTTTCTTT. The whole variable domain, filled in from reference TRBV28 and TRBJ1-1, reads DVKVTQSSRYLVKRTGEKVFLECVQDMDHENMFWYRQDPGLGLRLIYFSYDVKMKEKGDIPEGYSVSREKKERFSLILESASTNQTSMYLCASSPQGATKPMNTEAFFGQGTRLTVV.

Notes on this clone: Other DNA sequences in the same sample also yield this CDR3. The chain has TRBV29-1 and TRBJ2-7; 8 positions match TRBD1. Germline assignment: CDR1 SQVTM and CDR2 ANQGSEA. With 6 bases clipped from V and 2 bases from J, the junction kept 3 bases outside the gene matches. The CDR3 length is 12 residues. This CDR3 reads CSVGTGPYEQYF. CDR3 DNA: TGCAGCGTAGGGACAGGACCCTACGAGCAGTACTTC.

CDR3 region: CASGLNAYNEQFF. CDR3 bases: TGTGCCAGCGGTCTAAACGCCTACAATGAGCAGTTCTTC. The chain is built from TRBV28 and TRBJ2-1; D gene uncertain. V gave up 8 bases and J gave up 2 bases, with 10 bases separating them. The CDR3 spans 13 residues. The germline V gene has CDR1 MDHEN and CDR2 SYDVKM.

V usage is TRBV6-1 and J usage is TRBJ1-1; D remains ambiguous. CDR3 length: 14 residues. Germline assignment: CDR1 MNHNS and CDR2 SASEGT. V shed 4 bases and J shed 6 bases, with 15 bases lying between them. CDR3 sequence: CASSGEARVAEAFF. The CDR3, as DNA: TGTGCCAGCAGTGGGGAGGCCCGGGTCGCTGAAGCTTTCTTT.

This clone came up once. The CDR3 is CASSEALRSYEQYF. DNA for the CDR3: TGTGCCAGCAGTGAAGCTTTACGGTCCTACGAGCAGTACTTC. This chain uses TRBV6-1 with TRBJ2-7; D remains ambiguous. V lost 0 bases and J lost 1, with 7 bases in between. The V gene's germline CDR1 is MNHNS and CDR2 SASEGT. The CDR3 has 14 residues.

This rearrangement joins TRBV2 to TRBJ1-3, with a weak D call TRBD1 (5 bases). Germline values: CDR1 SNHLY, CDR2 FYNNEI. The CDR3 loop spans 14 amino acids. Trimming cost V 2 bases and J 2 bases, with 7 bases left between them. CDR3 coding DNA: TGTGCCAGCAGTGAACGGGGGGCTGGAAACACCATATATTTT. This codes for CASSERGAGNTIYF.

A note on this clone: This specimen includes other DNA sequences encoding the same CDR3. The genes are TRBV9 and TRBJ2-7; a weak D match, TRBD1 (6 bases). The V gene's germline CDR1 is SGDLS and CDR2 YYNGEE. Between the trimmed V and J ends, which lost 0 bases and 6 bases, there was a span of 10 bases. The CDR3 spans 13 residues. The CDR3 spells CASSVVGGGEQYF. The CDR3, as DNA: TGTGCCAGCAGCGTAGTTGGGGGCGGCGAGCAGTACTTC. Drawing the rest from reference TRBV9 and TRBJ2-7, the complete variable domain is DSGVTQTPKHLITATGQRVTLRCSPRSGDLSVYWYQQSLDQGLQFLIQYYNGEERAKGNILERFSAQQFPDLHSELNLSSLELGDSALYFCASSVVGGGEQYFGPGTRLTVT.

The chain combines TRBV13 with TRBJ2-1; D tentatively fits TRBD1 or TRBD2 (5 bases each). The germline V gene encodes CDR1 PRHDT and CDR2 FYEKMQ (reference sequence). The CDR3 has 16 residues. Trimming stripped 5 bases from V and 8 bases from J, with 22 bases between. The CDR3 sequence: CASSRRSGLISYEQFF. CDR3 bases: TGTGCCAGCAGCCGACGGTCGGGGCTTATCTCCTATGAGCAGTTCTTC.

This chain uses TRBV10-2 with TRBJ2-2; 9 nucleotides line up with TRBD1. The CDR3 totals 15 residues. Per the germline V gene, CDR1 is WSHSY and CDR2 is SAAADI. Trimming took 5 bases from V and 1 from J; bases not matched to a gene: 2. CDR3 sequence: CASSWDRVNTGELFF. As DNA, the CDR3 is TGCGCCAGCAGTTGGGACAGGGTGAACACCGGGGAGCTGTTTTTT.

This chain uses TRBV11-2 with TRBJ2-5; 11 nucleotides agree with TRBD2. The CDR3 covers 15 residues. V trimming: 6 bases; J trimming: 1 base; junction bases outside the gene matches: 4. Germline CDR1 and CDR2: SGHAT and FQNNGV. CDR3 sequence (DNA): TGTGCCAGCAGGCTAGGGACTAGCGGCCAAGAGACCCAGTACTTC. Amino acid sequence: CASRLGTSGQETQYF.

On this clone: At the DNA level, this CDR3 is encoded by other sequences in the same sample as well. This rearrangement joins TRBV18 to TRBJ1-1; D call uncertain. V lost 3 bases to trimming and J lost 8 bases, with 7 bases between them. The CDR3 contains 11 residues. CDR1 and CDR2 (germline): KGHSH, LQKENI. This chain's CDR3 is CASSPGREAFF. The CDR3 DNA is TGTGCCAGCTCACCGGGCAGGGAAGCTTTCTTT. Combining the CDR3 with reference TRBV18 and TRBJ1-1 gives the whole variable domain NAGVMQNPRHLVRRRGQEARLRCSPMKGHSHVYWYRQLPEEGLKFMVYLQKENIIDESGMPKERFSAEFPKEGPSILRIQQVVRGDSAAYFCASSPGREAFFGQGTRLTVV.

This clone was counted once. V gene TRBV15 combines with J gene TRBJ1-5, with unresolved D. The germline V gene encodes CDR1 LNHNV and CDR2 YYDKDF (reference sequence). V shed 3 bases and J shed 3 bases, with 18 bases lying between them. The length of the CDR3 is 17 residues. CDR3 sequence: CATSRERVAPTNQPQHF. For the CDR3, the DNA is TGTGCCACCAGCAGGGAACGAGTAGCGCCGACCAATCAGCCCCAGCATTTT.

The chain recombines TRBV7-8 with TRBJ2-7; 8 nucleotides match TRBD2. CDR1 is SGHVS and CDR2 is FQNEAQ in the germline V gene. V lost 5 bases and J lost 0; bases outside the gene matches: 18. CDR3 length equals 19 residues. DNA for the CDR3: TGTGCCAGCAGCCTCGCGCCGGCGATGTGGCGGGAGGACTCCTACGAGCAGTACTTC. Encoded protein: CASSLAPAMWREDSYEQYF.

This chain connects TRBV30 to TRBJ2-5; D not resolved. The V end lost 4 bases, the J end lost 3 bases, and 9 bases lay between the germline ends. This CDR3 contains 12 residues. Looked up from germline, CDR1 is GTSNPN and CDR2 is SVGIG (reference sequence). The CDR3 is CAWMAEKETQYF. As DNA, the CDR3 is TGTGCCTGGATGGCAGAGAAAGAGACCCAGTACTTC.

This chain links TRBV5-1 with TRBJ2-7; D is unresolved. Per germline, CDR1 SGHRS and CDR2 YFSETQ. The CDR3 has 15 residues. Trimming removed 4 bases at V and 0 bases at J, with 14 bases between. The CDR3 sequence: CASSSNMRSSYEQYF. Written as DNA, the CDR3 is TGCGCCAGCAGCAGCAACATGCGTTCCTCCTACGAGCAGTACTTC.

This clone was observed once. This chain's CDR3 is CASSSSSGRPPDTQYF. The CDR3 nucleotides are TGTGCCAGCAGCTCCTCTAGCGGAAGACCCCCAGATACGCAGTATTTT. V usage is TRBV7-2 and J usage is TRBJ2-3, with 7 positions matching TRBD2. Per germline, CDR1 SGHTA and CDR2 FQGNSA. Trimming took 4 bases from V and 4 from J; bases not matched to a gene: 11. The CDR3 consists of 16 residues.

On this clone: Other nucleotide sequences from this sample produce the same CDR3. V gene TRBV14 combines with J gene TRBJ1-3; D remains ambiguous. Germline loops: CDR1 SGHDN, CDR2 FVKESK. Between the trimmed V and J ends, which lost 0 bases and 4 bases, there was a span of 4 bases. The CDR3 totals 13 residues. In nucleotides, the CDR3 is TGTGCCAGCAGCCAAGATCGCGGAAACACCATATATTTT. Its translation is CASSQDRGNTIYF. Supplemented by reference TRBV14 and TRBJ1-3, the full variable domain reads EAGVTQFPSHSVIEKGQTVTLRCDPISGHDNLYWYRRVMGKEIKFLLHFVKESKQDESGMPNNRFLAERTGGTYSTLKVQPAELEDSGVYFCASSQDRGNTIYFGEGSWLTVV.

This chain connects TRBV5-4 to TRBJ2-5, with D perhaps being TRBD1 or TRBD2 (5 bases each). Trimming took 4 bases from V and 5 from J, leaving 21 bases between them. The length of the CDR3 is 16 residues. The germline V gene encodes CDR1 SGHNT and CDR2 YYREEE (reference sequence). The DNA for the CDR3 is TGTGCCAGCAGCGCGGGCGTCGGGACGCCCGGGGAGACCCAGTACTTC. Protein: CASSAGVGTPGETQYF.

The CDR3, as DNA: TGTGCCAGCAGTGCCACCGGGACAGGGGGCACTGAAGCTTTCTTT. The encoded protein is CASSATGTGGTEAFF. This chain connects TRBV6-1 to TRBJ1-1; 11 bases are shared with TRBD1. There are 15 residues in the CDR3. V dropped 4 bases and J dropped 4; count of bases not matched to a gene: 5. Germline assignment: CDR1 MNHNS and CDR2 SASEGT.